This is a list of T cell receptor beta chains from one sample in a study of blood T cell repertoires in COVID-19. The data were produced by immunoSEQ multiplex PCR, yet TCRdb's version contains in-frame clones alone and is incomplete. Of about 130,000 clones in the sample, about 74% were seen once. The source material was peripheral blood. These receptors were collected from a man older than 75 with COVID-19, enrolled during active disease. The conserved cysteine and the conserved F or W are not part of the CDR3 here.

V,J,length,CDR3
TRBV5-8,TRBJ1-5,13,ASSSWTGGETPQH
TRBV19,TRBJ1-2,12,ASIGDRAVAGYT
TRBV2,TRBJ1-6,13,ASSDQTGVGSPLH
TRBV24-1,TRBJ1-2,10,ATSDTGYGYT
TRBV24-1,TRBJ2-3,17,ATSDPWTSGAWGTDTQY
TRBV5-1,TRBJ2-2,13,ASSLGGGRTGELF
TRBV7-6,TRBJ1-1,15,ASRHLTGGLWNTEAF
TRBV2,TRBJ2-5,13,ASSLAGGKQETQY
TRBV24-1,TRBJ1-3,14,ATSELQCVKGNTIY
TRBV6-5,TRBJ1-2,13,ARLGWQGDYYGYT
TRBV7-6,TRBJ1-4,12,ASSVGTGREKLF
TRBV18,TRBJ2-1,13,ASSPQTGAGSEQF
TRBV7-8,TRBJ2-1,15,ASSYRSVGAPWNEQF
TRBV27,TRBJ2-6,15,ASSLGQGGSGANVLT
TRBV4-2,TRBJ2-7,14,ASSQDSQLVFYEQY
TRBV28,TRBJ2-3,16,ASSLLTRTSGDTDTQY
TRBV6-6,TRBJ2-7,12,ASSRDRGLREQY
TRBV19,TRBJ1-5,15,ASRGAQAPYSNQPQH
TRBV23-1,TRBJ2-3,15,ASSLPRGVMGKDTQY
TRBV4-1,TRBJ2-7,13,ASSHIIGGSYEQY
TRBV6-2/TRBV6-3,TRBJ1-5,12,ASSYPDRGQPQH
TRBV27,TRBJ2-7,12,ASSLSTETYEQY
TRBV29-1,TRBJ2-3,12,SVRGPTSADTQY
TRBV7-8,TRBJ2-7,13,ASSLAAGISYEQY
TRBV7-2,TRBJ1-4,14,ASSSAQQGAGEKLF
TRBV11-1,TRBJ2-1,14,ASSTGPGEGSSEQF
TRBV18,TRBJ1-5,13,ASSLGGWSNQPQH
TRBV23-1,TRBJ2-7,12,ASSQGTGPYEQY
TRBV29-1,TRBJ1-3,12,SVEETNSGNTIY
TRBV5-3,TRBJ2-1,17,ARSNWTRGPPAGYNEQF
TRBV19,TRBJ1-5,12,ASSIGIGRKPQH
TRBV25-1,TRBJ1-1,12,ASSVDRGNGEAF
TRBV5-1,TRBJ1-4,12,ASSSAFLNEKLF
TRBV29-1,TRBJ2-2,12,SVIAELNTGELF
TRBV24-1,TRBJ1-6,13,ATSGTGTGDSPLH
TRBV18,TRBJ1-5,12,ASSPQGLGQPQH
TRBV19,TRBJ2-5,12,ATSRGLAAETQY
TRBV6-5,TRBJ1-1,13,ASSYSQDFGTEAF
TRBV4-2,TRBJ2-3,14,ASSQQAGDGTDTQY
TRBV28,TRBJ2-1,15,ASSPGVAVISYNEQF
TRBV5-3,TRBJ2-2,13,ARSLDKRESGGLF
TRBV10-3,TRBJ2-1,12,AISGGTSTNEQF
TRBV5-1,TRBJ2-2,13,ASSLGQGYTGELF
TRBV5-8,TRBJ1-1,13,ASSSWSGGGTEAF
TRBV6-2/TRBV6-3,TRBJ2-1,10,ASSYSIVEQF
TRBV7-6,TRBJ1-4,14,ASSLMAGGTNEKLF
TRBV5-6,TRBJ2-7,12,ASSLEQGMHEQY
TRBV11-2,TRBJ2-2,13,ASSFGTTNTGELF
TRBV28,TRBJ2-1,11,ASGLAAYNEQF
TRBV28,TRBJ2-1,16,ASSFNPPLAGFYNEQF